This TCR beta chain was documented in a study of CD8 T cells in Susac syndrome. High-throughput TCR beta sequencing covered peripheral CD8+ and CD4+ T cells. Age- and sex-matched healthy donors served as the control group. FACS was used to enrich TEMRA cells, whereas the CD8+ and CD4+ T cells were obtained by negative isolation. Reverse transcription used about 0.45 to 1 ug RNA and random hexamers. TCR beta CDR3 was amplified by immunoSEQ covering 54 Vbeta and 13 Jbeta. MiXCR, run by TCRdb on the immunoSEQ multiplex PCR reads, gives a single entry per CDR3 protein. The sample carries about 120,000 distinct CDR3 sequences, nearly 95% recorded once. This CDR3 is built from 13 residues. CDR1 and CDR2 (germline): SEHNR, FQNEAQ (reference sequence). V was cut by 4 bases and J by 12 bases, with 19 bases left in between.

V is TRBV7-9 and J is TRBJ2-7; TRBD1 is a possible D gene (5 bases). The sequence was obtained from a human donor in good health. Sequences were obtained from CD4+ T cells from PBMCs. CDR3: CASSSNRQRVLYF. CDR3 in DNA: TGTGCCAGCAGCTCCAACCGACAGCGTGTTCTGTACTTC. Variable domain in full (rest from reference TRBV7-9 and TRBJ2-7): DTGVSQNPRHKITKRGQNVTFRCDPISEHNRLYWYRQTLGQGPEFLTYFQNEAQLEKSRLLSDRFSAERPKGSFSTLEIQRTEQGDSAMYLCASSSNRQRVLYFGPGTRLTVT.